This TCR beta chain was recorded in a study of blood T cell repertoires in COVID-19. Study at large: Donors in the United States, Italy and Spain gave samples during acute or convalescent COVID-19.

Trimming cost V 5 bases and J 4 bases, with 15 bases left between them. Per the germline V gene, CDR1 is MDHEN and CDR2 is SYDVKM. The CDR3 loop spans 15 amino acids. The data were produced by immunoSEQ multiplex PCR, yet TCRdb's version contains in-frame clones alone and is incomplete. The repertoire includes more than 300,000 clones, more than 85% of them detected once, and about a fifth sits in the top ten. Participant ages covered about 18 to 95 years across about two dozen US areas. Cohort placement rested on clinical history that participants reported themselves. Each recovered donor of Cohort 3 presented with two negative PCRs, clearance, or symptom resolution.

This TCR came from a woman in her twenties or thirties who had recovered from COVID-19. The chain joins TRBV28 to TRBJ1-3, with D maybe TRBD1 (5 bases). The sequencing input was PBMCs or T cells enriched from blood (not recorded which). This CDR3 reads CASSGLTVGGNTIYF. As DNA, the CDR3 is TGTGCCAGCAGTGGATTGACAGTAGGGGGAAACACCATATATTTT. Full variable domain (outside the CDR3, taken from reference TRBV28 and TRBJ1-3): DVKVTQSSRYLVKRTGEKVFLECVQDMDHENMFWYRQDPGLGLRLIYFSYDVKMKEKGDIPEGYSVSREKKERFSLILESASTNQTSMYLCASSGLTVGGNTIYFGEGSWLTVV.